This T cell receptor beta chain is drawn from a study of OX40 agonist ivuxolimab in advanced cancers. Assay used: immunoSEQ multiplex PCR; TCRdb lists only in-frame clones, some missing. Seen here are tens of thousands of clones, 88% observed once, and the top ten hold over 4%. The TCR was taken from an adult with an advanced solid tumor such as melanoma, head and neck, liver or kidney cancer. The sample in question was CD4+ or CD8+ T cells sorted from blood, obtained in a trial of the OX40 agonist ivuxolimab.

The DNA of the CDR3 is TGTGCCAGCAGCGCACGTGGCACAGATACGCAGTATTTT. It encodes CASSARGTDTQYF. The chain is built from TRBV11-3 and TRBJ2-3; the D is unclear. The CDR3 loop spans 13 amino acids. Germline V gene lookup returns CDR1 SGHNT and CDR2 YENEEA. V was cut by 5 bases and J by 1 base, with 7 bases left in between.